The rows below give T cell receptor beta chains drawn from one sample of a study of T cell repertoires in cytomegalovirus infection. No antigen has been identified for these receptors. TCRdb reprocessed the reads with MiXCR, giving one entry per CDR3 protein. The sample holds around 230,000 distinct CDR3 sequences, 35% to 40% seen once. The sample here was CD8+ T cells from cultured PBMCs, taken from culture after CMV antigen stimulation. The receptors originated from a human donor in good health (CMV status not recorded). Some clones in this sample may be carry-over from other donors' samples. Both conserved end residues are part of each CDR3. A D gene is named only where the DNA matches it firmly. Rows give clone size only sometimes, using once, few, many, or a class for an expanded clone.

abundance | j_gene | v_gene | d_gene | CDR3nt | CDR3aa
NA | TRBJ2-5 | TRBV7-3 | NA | TGTGCCAGCAGCTATAGCGGAGGTGCGGCAGAGACCCAGTACTTC | CASSYSGGAAETQYF
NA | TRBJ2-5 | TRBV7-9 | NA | TGTGCCAGCAGCCGTCCTGCAGGCCAGCAAGAGACCCAGTACTTC | CASSRPAGQQETQYF
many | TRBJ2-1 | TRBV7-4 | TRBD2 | TGTGCCAGCAGCCCCAGACTGTCCGGGACTAGCGGCTACAATGAGCAGTTCTTC | CASSPRLSGTSGYNEQFF
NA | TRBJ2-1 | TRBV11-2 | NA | TGTGCCAGCAGCTTGGCACAGCCTCAATACAATGAGCAGTTCTTC | CASSLAQPQYNEQFF
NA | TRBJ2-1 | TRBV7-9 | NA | TGTGCCAGCAGCTCCCTAAACGGACCCAACAATGAGCAGTTCTTC | CASSSLNGPNNEQFF
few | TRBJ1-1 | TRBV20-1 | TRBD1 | TGCAGTGCTCTTTACAGGGGGATGAACACTGAAGCTTTCTTT | CSALYRGMNTEAFF
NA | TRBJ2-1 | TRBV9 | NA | TGTGCCAGCAGCGTAGCTACCGAGGCGGCTTCCGAGCCGCGCTACAATGAGCAGTTCTTC | CASSVATEAASEPRYNEQFF
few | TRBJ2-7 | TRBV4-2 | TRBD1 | TGTGCCAGCAGCCAAGTACAGGGGACCTACGAGCAGTACTTC | CASSQVQGTYEQYF
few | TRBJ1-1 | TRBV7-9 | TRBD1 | TGTGCCAGCAGCGCTCACAGGGGACAGTTGAACACTGAAGCTTTCTTT | CASSAHRGQLNTEAFF
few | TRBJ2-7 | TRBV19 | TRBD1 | TGTGCCAGTAGGACCTGGGGACAGGGTCAAAACTACGAGCAGTACTTC | CASRTWGQGQNYEQYF
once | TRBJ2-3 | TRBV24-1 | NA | TGTGCCACCAGTGATTTAGCGGGCCGAAGCACAGATACGCAGTATTTT | CATSDLAGRSTDTQYF
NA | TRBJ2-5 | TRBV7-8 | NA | TGTGCCAGCAGCCCCCCGAAAATTCAAGAGACCCAGTACTTC | CASSPPKIQETQYF
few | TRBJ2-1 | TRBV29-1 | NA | TGCAGCGTTCGGACGGGATTTGGGGATGAGCAGTTCTTC | CSVRTGFGDEQFF
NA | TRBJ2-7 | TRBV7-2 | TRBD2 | TGTGCCAGCAGCGGGTGGACTAGCGGGGGGCTGAACTACGAGCAGTACTTC | CASSGWTSGGLNYEQYF
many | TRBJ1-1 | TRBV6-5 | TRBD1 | TGTGCCAGCAGTTACTCGGCGACAGGGGTGGGGAACACTGAAGCTTTCTTT | CASSYSATGVGNTEAFF
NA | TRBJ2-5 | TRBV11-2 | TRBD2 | TGTGCCAGCAGCTACACTAGCGGCGGGGGAGAGACCCAGTACTTC | CASSYTSGGGETQYF
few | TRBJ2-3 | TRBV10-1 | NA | TGCGCCAGCAGGCCCCCGGACTATTCGACTAGCACAGATACGCAGTATTTT | CASRPPDYSTSTDTQYF
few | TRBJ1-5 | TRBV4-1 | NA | TGCGCCAGCAGCCAACAATCCGGAGGCATAGATCAGCCCCAGCATTTT | CASSQQSGGIDQPQHF
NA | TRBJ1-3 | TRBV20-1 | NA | TGCAGTGCTAGAGATATGGGCTCTGGAAACACCATATATTTT | CSARDMGSGNTIYF
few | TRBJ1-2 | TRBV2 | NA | TGTGCCAGAAATGACAGCCTCTCCCACTGGGTAGGCTACACCTTC | CARNDSLSHWVGYTF
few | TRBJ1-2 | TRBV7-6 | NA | TGTGCCAGCAGCCCCCGGCCGACAGACCGGAGTGGCTACACCTTC | CASSPRPTDRSGYTF
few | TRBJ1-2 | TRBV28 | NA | TGTGCCAGCAGCCCCCGGCAGGGCATGTACTATGGCTACACCTTC | CASSPRQGMYYGYTF
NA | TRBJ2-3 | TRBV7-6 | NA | TGTGCCAGCAGCTTAACCTCATACTCGGCGTCTAGCACAGATACGCAGTATTTT | CASSLTSYSASSTDTQYF
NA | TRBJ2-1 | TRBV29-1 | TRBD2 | TGCAGCGTTGAGGCTAGCGGGAGAAATGAGCAGTTCTTC | CSVEASGRNEQFF
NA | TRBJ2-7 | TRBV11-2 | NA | TGTGCCAGCAGCTTAGATACTAGGACCTACGAGCAGTACTTC | CASSLDTRTYEQYF
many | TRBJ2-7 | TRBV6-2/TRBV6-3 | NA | TGTGCCAGCAATCCTGGTCCGGAGGGCGACGAGCAGTACTTC | CASNPGPEGDEQYF
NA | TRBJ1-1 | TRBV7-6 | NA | TGTGCCAGCAGCTCCCCAGCCAGCGAGGCCCAAGATGAAGCTTTCTTT | CASSSPASEAQDEAFF
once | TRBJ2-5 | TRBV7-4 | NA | TGTGCCAGCAGCTTAGCGAGGACACGAGAGACCCAGTACTTC | CASSLARTRETQYF
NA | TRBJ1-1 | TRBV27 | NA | TGTGCCAGCAGTTACAACAGGGTCACTGAAGCTTTCTTT | CASSYNRVTEAFF
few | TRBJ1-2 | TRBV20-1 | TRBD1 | TGCAGTGCTAGGACGATCAGGGGGGCCTTTGGGGGCTACACCTTC | CSARTIRGAFGGYTF
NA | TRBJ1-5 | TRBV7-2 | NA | TGTGCCAGCAGCCCCGGGCCTTATAGCAATCAGTCCCAGCATTTT | CASSPGPYSNQSQHF
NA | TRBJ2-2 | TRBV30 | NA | TGTGCCTGGGCCGGGCCGTACACCGGGGAGCTGTTTTTT | CAWAGPYTGELFF
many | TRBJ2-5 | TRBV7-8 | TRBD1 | TGTGCCAGCAGCCCGCGGGACAGGGTACAGACCCAGTACTTC | CASSPRDRVQTQYF
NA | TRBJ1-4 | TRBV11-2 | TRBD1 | TGTGCCAGCAGCTGGGACAGCGTAAATGAAAAACTGTTTTTT | CASSWDSVNEKLFF
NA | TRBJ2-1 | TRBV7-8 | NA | TGTGCCAGCAGCTTAGCGCTCTTTAAAGGCGGGACTCACTCCTACAATGAGCAGTTCTTC | CASSLALFKGGTHSYNEQFF
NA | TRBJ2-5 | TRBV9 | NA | TGTGCCAGCAGCGTAGGGAGGGGGAAGGAGACCCAGTACTTC | CASSVGRGKETQYF
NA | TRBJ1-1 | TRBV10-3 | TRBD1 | TGTGCCATCAGTGACGGGACAGGGATGAACACTGAAGCTTTCTTT | CAISDGTGMNTEAFF
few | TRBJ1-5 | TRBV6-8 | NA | TGTGCCAGCAGCTGGGGACTTCCTAGCAATCAGCCCCAGCATTTT | CASSWGLPSNQPQHF
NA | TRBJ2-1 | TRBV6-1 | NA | TGTGCCAGCACCCCCCTCTTGGCCGTCGGGAGCTACAATGAGCAGTTCTTC | CASTPLLAVGSYNEQFF
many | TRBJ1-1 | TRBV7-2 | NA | TGTGCCAGCAGCCCCCGGCTGGGGCGGAACACTGAAGCTTTCTTT | CASSPRLGRNTEAFF
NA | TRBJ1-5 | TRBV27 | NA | TGTGCCAGCAGTTTGTCCTTCAATCAGCCCCAGCATTTT | CASSLSFNQPQHF
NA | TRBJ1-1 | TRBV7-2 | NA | TGTGCCAGCAGCTTAGCTTTCCTCGGGAACACTGAAGCTTTCTTT | CASSLAFLGNTEAFF
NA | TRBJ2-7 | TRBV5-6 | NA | TGTGCCAGCAGCTCCCTAACGGGGGATACCTACGAGCAGTACTTC | CASSSLTGDTYEQYF
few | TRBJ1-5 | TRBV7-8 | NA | TGTGCCAGCACCCCACTCGCGGCACCCAGGGCTTGGGGACAGCCCCAGCATTTT | CASTPLAAPRAWGQPQHF
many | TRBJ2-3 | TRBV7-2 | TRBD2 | TGTGCCAGCAGCTTCCACCCGGGACTAGCTGGTTGGGATACGCAGTATTTT | CASSFHPGLAGWDTQYF
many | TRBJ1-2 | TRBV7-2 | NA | TGTGCCAGCAGTGAGGGACGGGCTAACTATGGCTACACCTTC | CASSEGRANYGYTF
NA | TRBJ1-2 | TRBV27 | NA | TGTGCCAGCAGTTTAGGGCCTTCCCCTAACTATGGCTACACCTTC | CASSLGPSPNYGYTF
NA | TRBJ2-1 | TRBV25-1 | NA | TGTGCCAGCAGTGGTGCGCGACTTTACAATGAGCAGTTCTTC | CASSGARLYNEQFF
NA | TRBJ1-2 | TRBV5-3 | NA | TGTGCCAGCAGGCGCCCCGGGACTTCGGGGGGCTATGGCTACACCTTC | CASRRPGTSGGYGYTF
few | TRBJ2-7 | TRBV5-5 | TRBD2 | TGTGCCAGCAGCCCGGTCAGCGGGATAATGAACGAGCAGTACTTC | CASSPVSGIMNEQYF
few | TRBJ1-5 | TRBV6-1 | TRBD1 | TGTGCCAGCAGTCGGGACAGGAGTGGACTAAATAGCAATCAGCCCCAGCATTTT | CASSRDRSGLNSNQPQHF
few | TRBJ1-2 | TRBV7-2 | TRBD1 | TGTGCCAGCAGCTTAGGCAGGGGGGCTAACTATGGCTACACCTTC | CASSLGRGANYGYTF
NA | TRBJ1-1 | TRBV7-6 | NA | TGTGCCAGCAGGGCATTTAGAGGGACTGAAGCTTTCTTT | CASRAFRGTEAFF
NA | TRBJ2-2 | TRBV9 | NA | TGTGCCAGCAGCGTCCCCCGGGACTGGCTCTCCGGGGAGCTGTTTTTT | CASSVPRDWLSGELFF
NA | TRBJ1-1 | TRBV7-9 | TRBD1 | TGTGCCAGCAGCTCTCCAGGGGGCTGGACTGAAGCTTTCTTT | CASSSPGGWTEAFF
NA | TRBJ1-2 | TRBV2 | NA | TGTGCCAGCAGTTCCGGGCCCTATGGCTACACCTTC | CASSSGPYGYTF